The rows below give T cell receptor beta chains drawn from one sample of a study of cytomegalovirus exposure and HLA in healthy donors. Sequencing was performed with immunoSEQ multiplex PCR; in TCRdb, only in-frame clones are kept and a portion is missing. The table counts some 46,000 clones; 8.1% lies in the top ten. The specimen was PBMCs. These receptors were taken from a male donor in good health and CMV-seronegative. Both conserved end residues are part of each CDR3. A D gene is named only where the DNA matches it firmly. Clone size is stated in some rows and not others, as once, few, many or a class when expanded.

TRBV18	-	TRBJ2-5	-	CASSSSSEETQYF	TGTGCCAGCTCGTCAAGCAGCGAAGAGACCCAGTACTTC
TRBV7-2	-	TRBJ2-1	TRBD2	CASSWGLATNNEQFF	TGTGCCAGCAGCTGGGGACTAGCGACCAACAATGAGCAGTTCTTC
TRBV29-1	-	TRBJ1-4	TRBD1	CSVEGDRVGEKLFF	TGCAGCGTTGAAGGGGACAGGGTGGGCGAAAAACTGTTTTTT
TRBV29-1	-	TRBJ1-1	-	CSVRRESEAFF	TGCAGCGTTAGGAGGGAGTCTGAAGCTTTCTTT
TRBV9	-	TRBJ2-5	TRBD2	CASSVGLAAQETQYF	TGTGCCAGCAGCGTGGGACTAGCGGCCCAAGAGACCCAGTACTTC
TRBV28	-	TRBJ1-4	-	CASSPTSDRKLFF	TGTGCCAGCAGTCCCACATCCGACAGGAAACTGTTTTTT
TRBV18	-	TRBJ2-7	TRBD1	CASSPPTGGTYEQYF	TGTGCCAGCTCACCCCCGACAGGGGGTACCTACGAGCAGTACTTC
TRBV11-3	medium-sized	TRBJ2-2	-	CASSTGGNTGELFF	TGTGCCAGCAGCACTGGAGGGAACACCGGGGAGCTGTTTTTT
TRBV4-1	-	TRBJ2-1	-	CASSQGRLSSYNEQFF	TGCGCCAGCAGCCAAGGGCGACTCAGCTCCTACAATGAGCAGTTCTTC
TRBV7-9	-	TRBJ2-5	TRBD1	CASSQSVGQVQETQYF	TGTGCCAGCAGCCAATCCGTTGGACAGGTTCAAGAGACCCAGTACTTC
TRBV10-1	-	TRBJ2-1	TRBD2	CASSEAGGAHEQFF	TGCGCCAGCAGTGAAGCGGGAGGGGCCCATGAGCAGTTCTTC
TRBV5-1	-	TRBJ2-7	TRBD2	CASSLDAGLAGGQYF	TGCGCCAGCAGCTTAGATGCGGGACTAGCGGGAGGGCAGTACTTC
TRBV5-4	-	TRBJ2-3	TRBD1	CASSLARTGGAGTDTQYF	TGTGCCAGCAGCTTGGCACGGACAGGGGGCGCCGGCACAGATACGCAGTATTTT
TRBV7-2	-	TRBJ2-7	-	CASSPYPTVAGEQYF	TGTGCCAGCAGCCCCTACCCGACAGTGGCTGGAGAGCAGTACTTC
TRBV11-3	-	TRBJ2-1	TRBD2	CASSSGGTSGDEQFF	TGTGCCAGCAGCTCTGGAGGGACTAGCGGGGATGAGCAGTTCTTC
TRBV5-1	-	TRBJ2-7	-	CASSLSGRDEQYF	TGCGCCAGCAGCTTGTCCGGCAGGGACGAGCAGTACTTC
TRBV19	-	TRBJ1-5	-	CASGGGNQPQHF	TGTGCCAGTGGGGGGGGGAATCAGCCCCAGCATTTT
TRBV19	-	TRBJ1-2	-	CASRRQAANYGYTF	TGTGCCAGTAGACGACAGGCGGCTAACTATGGCTACACCTTC
TRBV28	-	TRBJ1-1	-	CASSLGGGGASKRAFF	TGTGCCAGCAGTTTAGGGGGCGGGGGGGCGAGTAAAAGAGCTTTCTTT
TRBV30	-	TRBJ2-7	-	CAWSPGVGQYF	TGTGCCTGGAGTCCAGGGGTAGGGCAGTACTTC
TRBV6-1	-	TRBJ2-4	TRBD2	CASSELAHTGGPAKNIQYF	TGTGCCAGCAGTGAATTAGCCCACACGGGGGGTCCAGCCAAAAACATTCAGTACTTC
TRBV5-4	-	TRBJ2-5	-	CASSHITGKETQYF	TGTGCCAGCAGCCACATCACAGGGAAAGAGACCCAGTACTTC
TRBV5-1	-	TRBJ2-7	-	CASSVRLEASEQYF	TGCGCCAGCAGCGTCCGACTAGAGGCTTCCGAGCAGTACTTC
TRBV6-6	-	TRBJ2-1	TRBD2	CASSPTSGLYNEQFF	TGTGCCAGCAGTCCGACTAGCGGGTTATACAATGAGCAGTTCTTC
TRBV18	-	TRBJ2-1	-	CASSRGVTEQFF	TGTGCCAGCTCACGGGGAGTTACTGAGCAGTTCTTC